Listed below are T cell receptor beta chains from one sample, sequenced in a study of T cells after yellow fever vaccination. Using its own MiXCR run on the 5' RACE reads, TCRdb lists one record per CDR3 protein. The sample contains approximately 260,000 distinct CDR3 sequences, approximately 13% of which appear only once. Sequenced material: CD4+ T cells sorted from PBMCs, taken 45 days after the yellow fever booster vaccination. The receptors come from a man younger than 45 who received the YFV17D yellow fever vaccine. Both conserved end residues are part of each CDR3. A D gene is named only where the DNA matches it firmly. The size of a clone is reported for some rows only, either as once, few or many, or as a class for expanded clones.

v_gene	abundance	d_gene	j_gene	CDR3nt	CDR3aa
TRBV4-3	few	NA	TRBJ2-1	TGCGCCAGCAGCCAAGGAAGCATCCGGGGGGCCAATGAGCAGTTCTTC	CASSQGSIRGANEQFF
TRBV5-1	NA	TRBD2	TRBJ2-5	TGCGCCAGCAGCTTTGGTGCAGCGGGAGGAGAGACCCAGTACTTC	CASSFGAAGGETQYF
TRBV20-1	NA	NA	TRBJ2-7	TGCAGTGCTAGCATCAGCTCCTACGAGCAGTACTTC	CSASISSYEQYF
TRBV5-6	few	NA	TRBJ1-1	TGTGCCAGCAGCTTAAGGAGTTATCTGAACACTGAAGCTTTCTTT	CASSLRSYLNTEAFF
TRBV7-2	few	NA	TRBJ1-6	TGTGCCAGCAGCTTAGGACAGCGGGGTTTATATTCACCCCTCCACTTT	CASSLGQRGLYSPLHF
TRBV12-3/TRBV12-4	few	TRBD1	TRBJ2-2	TGTGCCAGCAGTTTAACCCAGGGGGACCGGGAGCTGTTTTTT	CASSLTQGDRELFF
TRBV19	few	NA	TRBJ1-5	TGTGCCAGTAGCTCCTCCAAGGGGATTCAGCCCCAGCATTTT	CASSSSKGIQPQHF
TRBV7-6	NA	TRBD2	TRBJ2-5	TGTGCCAGCAGCACCGAACTAGTCGGGAGGAGTACCCAGTACTTC	CASSTELVGRSTQYF
TRBV27	few	TRBD1	TRBJ2-2	TGTGCCAGCAGTCTAACCGGGACAGGGGTCGGGGAGCTGTTTTTT	CASSLTGTGVGELFF
TRBV6-2/TRBV6-3	NA	TRBD2	TRBJ2-1	TGTGCCAGCAGTAAAATATCTAGCGGAACCTACAATGAGCAGTTCTTC	CASSKISSGTYNEQFF
TRBV20-1	NA	TRBD2	TRBJ2-5	TGCAGTGCCCGCGTTTCCGCACTAGCGGCAATCCAAGAGACCCAGTACTTC	CSARVSALAAIQETQYF
TRBV20-1	NA	TRBD1	TRBJ2-1	TGCAACGCGGGACAGGACAATGAGCAGTTCTTC	CNAGQDNEQFF
TRBV20-1	NA	NA	TRBJ2-3	TGCAGTGGGGGCGGGAGCACAGATACGCAGTATTTT	CSGGGSTDTQYF
TRBV20-1	NA	NA	TRBJ2-3	TGCAGTGCTAGAGGAAGGAGACAGACGGATACGCAGTATTTT	CSARGRRQTDTQYF
TRBV6-2/TRBV6-3	few	TRBD2	TRBJ2-5	TGTGCCAGCAGGGGAGACCGACGGGGAAGGACTAGCTATGAGACCCAGTACTTC	CASRGDRRGRTSYETQYF
TRBV7-8	NA	TRBD1	TRBJ2-7	TGTGCCAGCAGCTCGGCAGGGGGTCCCTACGAGCAGTACTTC	CASSSAGGPYEQYF
TRBV5-1	few	NA	TRBJ2-1	TGCGCCAGCAGCTCCTACAATCCGGGAGCCGACACGACGGGCTCCTACAATGAGCAGTTCTTC	CASSSYNPGADTTGSYNEQFF
TRBV18	NA	NA	TRBJ2-7	TGTGCCAGCTCACCCCGTTTAAATGAAGAGCAGTACTTC	CASSPRLNEEQYF
TRBV20-1	few	NA	TRBJ2-5	TGCAGTGCCCTCAGCCCAGTTCGGCAAGAGACCCAGTACTTC	CSALSPVRQETQYF
TRBV5-5	few	NA	TRBJ1-2	TGTGCCAGCAGCTTGGGAGGGACCGCTACGAAGGATGGCTACACCTTC	CASSLGGTATKDGYTF
TRBV24-1	NA	NA	TRBJ2-1	TGTGCCACCAGTGATTCCGGGGGATTGGAGCAGTTCTTC	CATSDSGGLEQFF
TRBV9	many	NA	TRBJ1-2	TGTGCCAGCAGCACCGGGTCTCCGGCTAACTATGGCTACACCTTC	CASSTGSPANYGYTF
TRBV5-6	few	TRBD2	TRBJ2-7	TGTGCCAGCAGCTTGGGGAGCGCGGGAGCCGTTCGGGAGCAGTACTTC	CASSLGSAGAVREQYF
TRBV25-1	NA	NA	TRBJ2-3	TGTGCCAGCAGTGAAATGGAGGCGGCAGATACGCAGTATTTT	CASSEMEAADTQYF
TRBV18	NA	TRBD2	TRBJ2-3	TGTGCCAGCTCACCGGTGGGACTAGCCCTCACAGATACGCAGTATTTT	CASSPVGLALTDTQYF
TRBV2	many	NA	TRBJ2-7	TGTGCCAGCAGAAGCGCCGGGGAGACCTACGAGCAGTACTTC	CASRSAGETYEQYF
TRBV5-1	NA	TRBD2	TRBJ2-3	TGCGCCAGCAGCTTGCCAGCGGGATCCACAGATACGCAGTATTTT	CASSLPAGSTDTQYF
TRBV18	few	TRBD2	TRBJ2-1	TGTGCCAGCTCACTCCGGACTAGCGGGAGGGCCCACTTGAATGAGCAGTTCTTC	CASSLRTSGRAHLNEQFF
TRBV5-1	few	TRBD2	TRBJ2-7	TGCGCCAGCGGAGTTTCTAGCGGGGATCTCTACGAGCAGTACTTC	CASGVSSGDLYEQYF
TRBV20-1	few	TRBD2	TRBJ2-7	TGCAGTGCTAGAGGGGGGGAGGGCCGAGACGAGCAGTACTTC	CSARGGEGRDEQYF
TRBV7-9	NA	NA	TRBJ2-5	TGTGCCAGCAGCCCTGGTGGCCGGGACCCGGGGAGGGAGACCCAGTACTTC	CASSPGGRDPGRETQYF
TRBV7-2	NA	NA	TRBJ2-2	TGTGCCAGCAGTCGTGGAGTATCGGAGCTGTTTTTT	CASSRGVSELFF
TRBV20-1	NA	NA	TRBJ2-7	TGCAGTGCTAGAGACACTAGTACACTCGGCGAGCAGTACTTC	CSARDTSTLGEQYF
TRBV4-3	NA	TRBD2	TRBJ2-7	TGCGCCAGCAGCCAAGCCAGAGTATTAGCGGGAGGTCCCCCCTACGAGCAGTACTTC	CASSQARVLAGGPPYEQYF
TRBV28	NA	TRBD2	TRBJ2-3	TGTGCCAGCAGCATCAGCGGGATACTCAGCAATACGCAGTATTTT	CASSISGILSNTQYF
TRBV4-3	NA	TRBD2	TRBJ2-5	TGCGCCAGCAGCCAAAACCAACCCGGGTGGGGGGGAAGAGAGACCCAGTACTTC	CASSQNQPGWGGRETQYF
TRBV6-1	NA	TRBD1	TRBJ2-1	TGTGCCAGCAGAACAGGGACAGCCAGTGAGCAGTTCTTC	CASRTGTASEQFF
TRBV27	NA	TRBD2	TRBJ2-7	TGTGCCAGCACTGGCGGGAGCTCCTACGAGCAGTACTTC	CASTGGSSYEQYF
TRBV29-1	few	NA	TRBJ2-7	TGCAGCGTCATCGGGACAGGGGGACTAGCGGAGCCCTACGAGCAGTACTTC	CSVIGTGGLAEPYEQYF
TRBV6-2/TRBV6-3	NA	TRBD1	TRBJ2-3	TGTGCCAGCAGTTACTCTCCGGGACAGGGGATCACAGATACGCAGTATTTT	CASSYSPGQGITDTQYF
TRBV7-9	few	NA	TRBJ1-4	TGTGCCAGCAGCTCCAGGTTGTCCCTTGAAAAACTGTTTTTT	CASSSRLSLEKLFF
TRBV6-5	few	NA	TRBJ1-6	TGTGCCAGCAGAAATCCCCTGAAGACCTCCTATAATTCACCCCTCCACTTT	CASRNPLKTSYNSPLHF
TRBV20-1	few	NA	TRBJ1-1	TGCAGTGCTAGAGAGGGCGGGATGAACACTGAAGCTTTCTTT	CSAREGGMNTEAFF
TRBV4-3	NA	NA	TRBJ1-2	TGCGCCAGCAGCCAAGATTTTGGCAGGGTGGAGGGCTACACCTTC	CASSQDFGRVEGYTF
TRBV3-1	few	TRBD2	TRBJ2-3	TGTGCCAGCAGCACCAGGACTAGAGGGGCAGATACGCAGTATTTT	CASSTRTRGADTQYF
TRBV5-5	NA	TRBD1	TRBJ2-7	TGTGCCAGCAGCGCGGGACAGGGACTCGAGCAGTACTTC	CASSAGQGLEQYF
TRBV4-1	few	NA	TRBJ2-3	TGCGCCAGCAGCCAATTGCGCCCGGGCGCAGATACGCAGTATTTT	CASSQLRPGADTQYF
TRBV4-3	NA	NA	TRBJ2-5	TGCGCCAGCAGCCAAGGAGAGCGTGAGACCCAGTACTTC	CASSQGERETQYF
TRBV28	few	NA	TRBJ2-3	TGTGCCAGCAGTTTGGCGGGGAAGATTCAAGTTACAGATACGCAGTATTTT	CASSLAGKIQVTDTQYF
TRBV7-2	NA	NA	TRBJ2-5	TGTGCCAGCAGCCCTCAGACAGGTCGTCTCCAAGAGACCCAGTACTTC	CASSPQTGRLQETQYF
TRBV7-2	NA	NA	TRBJ2-7	TGTGCCAGCAGCTTAGGATCTATGGCGGCCTACTACGAGCAGTACTTC	CASSLGSMAAYYEQYF
TRBV5-6	NA	NA	TRBJ1-5	TGTGCCAGCAGCCTGGGACTGGCCGGGGGTCAGCCCCAGCATTTT	CASSLGLAGGQPQHF
TRBV5-8	many	NA	TRBJ2-7	TGTGCCAGCAGCCCACGACTTAGCTCCTACGAGCAGTACTTC	CASSPRLSSYEQYF